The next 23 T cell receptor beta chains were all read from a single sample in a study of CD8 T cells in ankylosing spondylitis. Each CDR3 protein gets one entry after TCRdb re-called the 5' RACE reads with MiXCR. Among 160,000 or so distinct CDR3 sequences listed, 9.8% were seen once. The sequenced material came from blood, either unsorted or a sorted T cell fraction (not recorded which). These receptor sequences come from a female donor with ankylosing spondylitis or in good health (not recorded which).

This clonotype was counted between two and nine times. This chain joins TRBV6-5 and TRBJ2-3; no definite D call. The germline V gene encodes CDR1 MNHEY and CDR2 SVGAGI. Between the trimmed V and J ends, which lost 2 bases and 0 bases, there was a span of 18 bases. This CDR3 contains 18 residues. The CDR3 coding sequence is TGTGCCAGCAGTTACACGAGTTCGGTACTTGATAGCACAGATACGCAGTATTTT. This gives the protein CASSYTSSVLDSTDTQYF.

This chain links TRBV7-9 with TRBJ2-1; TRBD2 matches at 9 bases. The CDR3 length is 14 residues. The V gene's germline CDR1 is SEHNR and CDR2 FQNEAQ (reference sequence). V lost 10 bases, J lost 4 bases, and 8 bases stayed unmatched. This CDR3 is CAIAGLAGYNEQFF. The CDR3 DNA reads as TGTGCCATCGCCGGGCTAGCGGGGTACAATGAGCAGTTCTTC.

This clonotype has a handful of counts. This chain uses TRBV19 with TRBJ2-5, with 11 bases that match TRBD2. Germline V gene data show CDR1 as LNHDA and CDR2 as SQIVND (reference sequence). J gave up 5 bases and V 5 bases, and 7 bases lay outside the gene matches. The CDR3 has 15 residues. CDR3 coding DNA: TGTGCCAGTAGTCCGACTAGCGGGAAGTTGGAGACCCAGTACTTC. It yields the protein CASSPTSGKLETQYF.

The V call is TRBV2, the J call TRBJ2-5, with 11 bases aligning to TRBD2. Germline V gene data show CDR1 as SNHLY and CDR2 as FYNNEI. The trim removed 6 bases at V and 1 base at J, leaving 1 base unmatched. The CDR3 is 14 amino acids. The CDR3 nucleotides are TGTGCCAGCAGGACTAGCGGGACCCAAGAGACCCAGTACTTC. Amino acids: CASRTSGTQETQYF.

The CDR3 loop reads CAISESTELQFF. CDR3 bases: TGTGCCATCAGTGAATCGACAGAGCTCCAGTTCTTC. The gene calls are TRBV10-3 and TRBJ2-1, with D tentatively TRBD1 (5 bases). The CDR3 contains 12 residues. V lost 3 bases and J lost 13, with 13 bases in between. Germline V CDR1 and CDR2: ENHRY, SYGVKD.

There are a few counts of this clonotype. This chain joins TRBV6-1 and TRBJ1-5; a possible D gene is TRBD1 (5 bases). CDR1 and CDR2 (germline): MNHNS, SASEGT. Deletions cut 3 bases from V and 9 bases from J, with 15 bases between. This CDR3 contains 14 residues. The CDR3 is CASSETAYKGPQHF. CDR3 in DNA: TGTGCCAGCAGTGAGACAGCCTATAAAGGGCCCCAGCATTTT.

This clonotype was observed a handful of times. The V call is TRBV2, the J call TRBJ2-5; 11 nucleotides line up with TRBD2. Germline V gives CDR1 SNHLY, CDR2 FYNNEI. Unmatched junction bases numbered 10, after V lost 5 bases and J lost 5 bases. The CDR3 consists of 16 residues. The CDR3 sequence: CASSPGLAGAWETQYF. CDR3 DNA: TGTGCCAGCAGTCCCGGACTAGCGGGTGCATGGGAGACCCAGTACTTC.

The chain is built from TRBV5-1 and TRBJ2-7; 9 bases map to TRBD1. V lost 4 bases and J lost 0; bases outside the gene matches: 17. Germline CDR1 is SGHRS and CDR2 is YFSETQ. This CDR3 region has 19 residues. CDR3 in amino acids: CASSLVPVGQGEYSYEQYF. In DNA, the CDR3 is TGCGCCAGCAGCCTTGTTCCGGTGGGACAGGGTGAATACTCCTACGAGCAGTACTTC.

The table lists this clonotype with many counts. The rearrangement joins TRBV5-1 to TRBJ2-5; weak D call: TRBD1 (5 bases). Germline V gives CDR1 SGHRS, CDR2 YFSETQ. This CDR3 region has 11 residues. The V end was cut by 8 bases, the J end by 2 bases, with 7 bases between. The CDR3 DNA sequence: TGCGCCAGTGACAGTCAAGAGACCCAGTACTTC. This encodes CASDSQETQYF. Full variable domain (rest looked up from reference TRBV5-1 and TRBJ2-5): KAGVTQTPRYLIKTRGQQVTLSCSPISGHRSVSWYQQTPGQGLQFLFEYFSETQRNKGNFPGRFSGRQFSNSRSEMNVSTLELGDSALYLCASDSQETQYFGPGTRLLVL.

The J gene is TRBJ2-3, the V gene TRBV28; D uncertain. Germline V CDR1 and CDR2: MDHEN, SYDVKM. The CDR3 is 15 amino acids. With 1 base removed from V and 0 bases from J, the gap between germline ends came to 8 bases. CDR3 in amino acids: CASSLFKSSTDTQYF. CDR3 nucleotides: TGTGCCAGCAGTTTATTCAAAAGTAGCACAGATACGCAGTATTTT. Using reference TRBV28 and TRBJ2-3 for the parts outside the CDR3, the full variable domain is DVKVTQSSRYLVKRTGEKVFLECVQDMDHENMFWYRQDPGLGLRLIYFSYDVKMKEKGDIPEGYSVSREKKERFSLILESASTNQTSMYLCASSLFKSSTDTQYFGPGTRLTVL.

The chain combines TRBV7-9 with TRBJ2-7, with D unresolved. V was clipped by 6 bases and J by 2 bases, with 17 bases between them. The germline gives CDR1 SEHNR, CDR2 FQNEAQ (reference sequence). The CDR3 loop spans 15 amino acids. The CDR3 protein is CASRHLEQTPYEQYF. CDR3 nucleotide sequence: TGTGCCAGCAGACATCTAGAGCAGACCCCCTACGAGCAGTACTTC.

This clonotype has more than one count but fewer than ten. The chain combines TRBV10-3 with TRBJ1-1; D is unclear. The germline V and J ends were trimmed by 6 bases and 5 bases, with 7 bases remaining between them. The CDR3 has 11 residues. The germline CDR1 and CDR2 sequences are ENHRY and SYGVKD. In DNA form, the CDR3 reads TGTGCCATCAGCGACGAAACTGAAGCTTTCTTT. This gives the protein CAISDETEAFF.

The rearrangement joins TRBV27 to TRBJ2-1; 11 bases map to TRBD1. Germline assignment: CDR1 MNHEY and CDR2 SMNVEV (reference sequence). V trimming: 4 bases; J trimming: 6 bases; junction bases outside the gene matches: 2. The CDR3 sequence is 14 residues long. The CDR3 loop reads CASSWDRGGNEQFF. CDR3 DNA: TGTGCCAGCAGTTGGGACAGGGGGGGCAATGAGCAGTTCTTC.

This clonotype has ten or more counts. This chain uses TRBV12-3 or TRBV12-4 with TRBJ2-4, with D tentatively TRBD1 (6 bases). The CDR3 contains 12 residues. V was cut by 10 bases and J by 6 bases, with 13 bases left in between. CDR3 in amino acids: CATGVDRNIQYF. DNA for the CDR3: TGTGCCACAGGGGTAGACAGAAACATTCAGTACTTC.

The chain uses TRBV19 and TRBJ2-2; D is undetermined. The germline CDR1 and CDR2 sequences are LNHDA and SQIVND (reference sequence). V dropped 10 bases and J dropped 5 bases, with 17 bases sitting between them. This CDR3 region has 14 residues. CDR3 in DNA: TGTGCCATAAGTAGGGTAATCGGGACCGGGGAGCTGTTTTTT. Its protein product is CAISRVIGTGELFF. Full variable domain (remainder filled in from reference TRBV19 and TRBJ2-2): DGGITQSPKYLFRKEGQNVTLSCEQNLNHDAMYWYRQDPGQGLRLIYYSQIVNDFQKGDIAEGYSVSREKKESFPLTVTSAQKNPTAFYLCAISRVIGTGELFFGEGSRLTVL.

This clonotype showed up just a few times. CDR3 region: CATANSRTDTQYF. The CDR3 nucleotides are TGTGCCACCGCAAACTCACGAACAGATACGCAGTATTTT. The chain links TRBV28 to TRBJ2-3; no definite D call. CDR3 size: 13 residues. The germline CDR1 and CDR2 sequences are MDHEN and SYDVKM. The V end lost 10 bases, the J end lost 3 bases, and 14 bases lay between the germline ends.

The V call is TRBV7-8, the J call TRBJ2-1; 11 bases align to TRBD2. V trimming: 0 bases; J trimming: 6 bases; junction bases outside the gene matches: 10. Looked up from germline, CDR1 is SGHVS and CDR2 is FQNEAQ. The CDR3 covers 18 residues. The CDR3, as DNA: TGTGCCAGCAGCTTAGCCCTGTTAACTAGCGGGAGTCGCAATGAGCAGTTCTTC. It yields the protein CASSLALLTSGSRNEQFF.

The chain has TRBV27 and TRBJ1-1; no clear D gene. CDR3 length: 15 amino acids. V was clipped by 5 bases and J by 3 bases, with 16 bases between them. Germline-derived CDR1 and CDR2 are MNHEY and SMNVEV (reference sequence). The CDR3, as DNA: TGTGCCAGCAGTCGCGCGGGAGCGGGGTACACTGAAGCTTTCTTT. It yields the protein CASSRAGAGYTEAFF.

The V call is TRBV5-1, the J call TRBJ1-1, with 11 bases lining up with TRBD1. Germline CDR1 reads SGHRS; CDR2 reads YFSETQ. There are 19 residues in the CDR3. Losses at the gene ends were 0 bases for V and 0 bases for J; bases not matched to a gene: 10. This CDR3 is CASSLGDRGYLLLNTEAFF. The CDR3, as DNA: TGCGCCAGCAGCTTGGGGGACAGGGGGTATCTCCTTCTGAACACTGAAGCTTTCTTT.

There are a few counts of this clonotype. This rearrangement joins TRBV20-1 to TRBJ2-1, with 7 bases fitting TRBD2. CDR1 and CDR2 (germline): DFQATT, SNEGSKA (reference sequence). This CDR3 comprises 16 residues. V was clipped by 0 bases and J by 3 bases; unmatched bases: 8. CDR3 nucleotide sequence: TGCAGTGCTAGAGAAAAGGAGGGAGGGAGCTACAATGAGCAGTTCTTC. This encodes CSAREKEGGSYNEQFF.

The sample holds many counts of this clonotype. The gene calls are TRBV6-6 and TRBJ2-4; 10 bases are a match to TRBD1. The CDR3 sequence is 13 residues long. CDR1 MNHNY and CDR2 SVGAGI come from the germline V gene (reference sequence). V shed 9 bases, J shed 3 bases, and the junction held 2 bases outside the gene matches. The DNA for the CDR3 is TGTGCCAGTGGACAGGGGGGCAAAAACATTCAGTACTTC. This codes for CASGQGGKNIQYF.

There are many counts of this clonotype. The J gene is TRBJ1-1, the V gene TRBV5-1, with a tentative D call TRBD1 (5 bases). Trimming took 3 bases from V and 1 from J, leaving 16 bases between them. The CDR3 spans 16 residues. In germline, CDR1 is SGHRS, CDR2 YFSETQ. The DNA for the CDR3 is TGCGCCAGCAGCTCCCGCGAGACAGTGACGAACACTGAAGCTTTCTTT. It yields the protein CASSSRETVTNTEAFF.

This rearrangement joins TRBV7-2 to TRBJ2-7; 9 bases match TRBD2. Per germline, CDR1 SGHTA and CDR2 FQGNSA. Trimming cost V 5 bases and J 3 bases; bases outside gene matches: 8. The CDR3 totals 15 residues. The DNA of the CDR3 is TGTGCCAGCAGCCTCAGCCTAGCGGGGCACTACGAGCAGTACTTC. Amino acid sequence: CASSLSLAGHYEQYF.